This T cell receptor (beta chain) came from a study of T cell repertoires in cytomegalovirus infection (dated by TCRdb to between 2018 and 2020). As for the study more broadly: Alongside well-studied HLA-B-restricted epitopes, the peptide stimulations were aimed at recently identified HLA-C-restricted CMV epitopes, whose presentation resists viral immunomodulation. Donor HLA type was relevant to the analysis, because carriage of CMV infection together with the matching HLA type was indicated by public TCR beta signatures.

V is trimmed back by 5 bases and J by 1 base, and the junction contains 6 bases that no gene match accounts for. The CDR3 starts with the cysteine, ends with the phenylalanine, and has 16 residues. The entry retains the CDR3 DNA only, 48 bases that are in frame from base 1. The CDR1 and CDR2 encoded by the germline V gene (reference sequence) are MNHEY and SMNVEV. The treatment or condition label, read with the paper, signifies: in vitro stimulation with specific CMV peptide epitopes to enrich CMV-specific T cells. Paper-wide results and their limitations: Carriers of CMV infection plus the relevant HLA type were discriminated by the cumulative frequency of public TCR beta family members in the study cohort and in an independent approximately 340-donor cohort. The ex vivo response was dominated by HLA-C-restricted CMV-specific TCR beta clonotypes, and the single most frequent clonotype in two of eight donors was supplied by these HLA-C-restricted clonotypes.

The sample was run on an Illumina HiSeq 1500. Starting from the raw public reads, TCRdb applied fastp trimming at Q25, assembled clones with MiXCR and retained in-frame beta chains. Merged by CDR3 protein, the rows form single entries marked with the most common genes and DNA. The table for this sample lists 700,000 to 850,000 distinct CDR3 sequences; about 30% of them were counted only once. Of the sample, roughly 12% is held by the ten largest clones. Turning to this clonotype: Its target antigen remains unknown. No clone much larger than this one lies a single base away; base qualities are absent.

The chain is made from TRBV27 and TRBJ1-2, with TRBD1 matching 11 junction bases. This clonotype originated in a human donor in good health (CMV status not recorded). Some clones in this sample may be carry-over from other donors' samples. The sequenced sample was cultured CD8+ T cells from PBMCs, obtained from culture after CMV antigen stimulation. This receptor has the CDR3 CASSHGQGAFNYGYTF. In nucleotides, the sequence is TGTGCCAGCAGTCATGGACAGGGGGCGTTTAACTATGGCTACACCTTC.